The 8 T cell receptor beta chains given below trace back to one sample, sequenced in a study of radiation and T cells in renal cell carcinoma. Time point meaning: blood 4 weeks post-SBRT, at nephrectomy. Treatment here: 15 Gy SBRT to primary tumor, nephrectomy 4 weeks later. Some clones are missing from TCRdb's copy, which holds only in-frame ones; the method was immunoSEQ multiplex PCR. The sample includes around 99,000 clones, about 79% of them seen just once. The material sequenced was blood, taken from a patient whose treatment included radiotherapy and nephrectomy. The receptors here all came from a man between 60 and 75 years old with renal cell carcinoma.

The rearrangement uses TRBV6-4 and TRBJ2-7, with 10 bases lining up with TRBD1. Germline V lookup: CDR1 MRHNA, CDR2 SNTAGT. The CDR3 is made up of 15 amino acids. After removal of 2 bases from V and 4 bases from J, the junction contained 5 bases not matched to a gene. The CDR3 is CASSDLPGQGYEQYF. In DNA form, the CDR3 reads TGTGCCAGCAGTGACCTTCCGGGACAGGGGTACGAGCAGTACTTC.

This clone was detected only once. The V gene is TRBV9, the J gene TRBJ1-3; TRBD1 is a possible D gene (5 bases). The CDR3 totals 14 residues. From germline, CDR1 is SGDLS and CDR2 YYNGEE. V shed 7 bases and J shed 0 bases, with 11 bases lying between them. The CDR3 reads CASASGGSGNTIYF. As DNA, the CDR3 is TGTGCCAGCGCATCGGGGGGCTCTGGAAACACCATATATTTT.

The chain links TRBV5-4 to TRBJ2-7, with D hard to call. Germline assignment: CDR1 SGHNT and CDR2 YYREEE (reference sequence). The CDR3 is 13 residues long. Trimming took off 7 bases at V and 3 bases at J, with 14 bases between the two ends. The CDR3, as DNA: TGTGCCAGCTCCGGGCGCCAAAACTACGAGCAGTACTTC. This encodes CASSGRQNYEQYF.

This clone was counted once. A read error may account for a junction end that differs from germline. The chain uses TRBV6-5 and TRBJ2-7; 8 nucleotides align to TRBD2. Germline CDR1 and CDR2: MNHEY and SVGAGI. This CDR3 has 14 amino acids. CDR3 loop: CASSYTSGAYEQYF. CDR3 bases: TGTGCCAGTAGTTACACTAGCGGAGCCTACGAGCAGTACTTC.

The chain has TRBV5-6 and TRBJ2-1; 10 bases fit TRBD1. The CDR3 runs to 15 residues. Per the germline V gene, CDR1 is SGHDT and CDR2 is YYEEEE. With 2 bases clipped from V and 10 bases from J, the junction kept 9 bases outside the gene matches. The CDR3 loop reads CASSFDRGRVDEQFF. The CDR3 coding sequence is TGTGCCAGCAGCTTCGACAGGGGGCGTGTTGACGAGCAGTTCTTC.

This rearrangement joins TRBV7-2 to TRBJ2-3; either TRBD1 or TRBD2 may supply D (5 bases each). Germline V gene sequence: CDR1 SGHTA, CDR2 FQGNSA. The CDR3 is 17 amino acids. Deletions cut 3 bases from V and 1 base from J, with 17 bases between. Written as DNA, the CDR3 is TGTGCCAGCAGCTTGACGGGGACCACCCAGCGCACAGATACGCAGTATTTT. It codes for CASSLTGTTQRTDTQYF.

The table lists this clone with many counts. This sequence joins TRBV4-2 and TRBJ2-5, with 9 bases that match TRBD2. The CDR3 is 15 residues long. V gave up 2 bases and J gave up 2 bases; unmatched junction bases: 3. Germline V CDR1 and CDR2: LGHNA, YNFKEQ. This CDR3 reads CASSQLAGRQETQYF. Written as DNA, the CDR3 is TGTGCCAGCAGCCAACTAGCGGGGCGACAAGAGACCCAGTACTTC.

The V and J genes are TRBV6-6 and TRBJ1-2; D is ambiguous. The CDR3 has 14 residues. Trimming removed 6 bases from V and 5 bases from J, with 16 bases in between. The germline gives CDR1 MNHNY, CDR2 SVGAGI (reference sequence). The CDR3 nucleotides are TGTGCCAGCAGCCACAGAGTACCCGCTTATGGCTACACCTTC. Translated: CASSHRVPAYGYTF.